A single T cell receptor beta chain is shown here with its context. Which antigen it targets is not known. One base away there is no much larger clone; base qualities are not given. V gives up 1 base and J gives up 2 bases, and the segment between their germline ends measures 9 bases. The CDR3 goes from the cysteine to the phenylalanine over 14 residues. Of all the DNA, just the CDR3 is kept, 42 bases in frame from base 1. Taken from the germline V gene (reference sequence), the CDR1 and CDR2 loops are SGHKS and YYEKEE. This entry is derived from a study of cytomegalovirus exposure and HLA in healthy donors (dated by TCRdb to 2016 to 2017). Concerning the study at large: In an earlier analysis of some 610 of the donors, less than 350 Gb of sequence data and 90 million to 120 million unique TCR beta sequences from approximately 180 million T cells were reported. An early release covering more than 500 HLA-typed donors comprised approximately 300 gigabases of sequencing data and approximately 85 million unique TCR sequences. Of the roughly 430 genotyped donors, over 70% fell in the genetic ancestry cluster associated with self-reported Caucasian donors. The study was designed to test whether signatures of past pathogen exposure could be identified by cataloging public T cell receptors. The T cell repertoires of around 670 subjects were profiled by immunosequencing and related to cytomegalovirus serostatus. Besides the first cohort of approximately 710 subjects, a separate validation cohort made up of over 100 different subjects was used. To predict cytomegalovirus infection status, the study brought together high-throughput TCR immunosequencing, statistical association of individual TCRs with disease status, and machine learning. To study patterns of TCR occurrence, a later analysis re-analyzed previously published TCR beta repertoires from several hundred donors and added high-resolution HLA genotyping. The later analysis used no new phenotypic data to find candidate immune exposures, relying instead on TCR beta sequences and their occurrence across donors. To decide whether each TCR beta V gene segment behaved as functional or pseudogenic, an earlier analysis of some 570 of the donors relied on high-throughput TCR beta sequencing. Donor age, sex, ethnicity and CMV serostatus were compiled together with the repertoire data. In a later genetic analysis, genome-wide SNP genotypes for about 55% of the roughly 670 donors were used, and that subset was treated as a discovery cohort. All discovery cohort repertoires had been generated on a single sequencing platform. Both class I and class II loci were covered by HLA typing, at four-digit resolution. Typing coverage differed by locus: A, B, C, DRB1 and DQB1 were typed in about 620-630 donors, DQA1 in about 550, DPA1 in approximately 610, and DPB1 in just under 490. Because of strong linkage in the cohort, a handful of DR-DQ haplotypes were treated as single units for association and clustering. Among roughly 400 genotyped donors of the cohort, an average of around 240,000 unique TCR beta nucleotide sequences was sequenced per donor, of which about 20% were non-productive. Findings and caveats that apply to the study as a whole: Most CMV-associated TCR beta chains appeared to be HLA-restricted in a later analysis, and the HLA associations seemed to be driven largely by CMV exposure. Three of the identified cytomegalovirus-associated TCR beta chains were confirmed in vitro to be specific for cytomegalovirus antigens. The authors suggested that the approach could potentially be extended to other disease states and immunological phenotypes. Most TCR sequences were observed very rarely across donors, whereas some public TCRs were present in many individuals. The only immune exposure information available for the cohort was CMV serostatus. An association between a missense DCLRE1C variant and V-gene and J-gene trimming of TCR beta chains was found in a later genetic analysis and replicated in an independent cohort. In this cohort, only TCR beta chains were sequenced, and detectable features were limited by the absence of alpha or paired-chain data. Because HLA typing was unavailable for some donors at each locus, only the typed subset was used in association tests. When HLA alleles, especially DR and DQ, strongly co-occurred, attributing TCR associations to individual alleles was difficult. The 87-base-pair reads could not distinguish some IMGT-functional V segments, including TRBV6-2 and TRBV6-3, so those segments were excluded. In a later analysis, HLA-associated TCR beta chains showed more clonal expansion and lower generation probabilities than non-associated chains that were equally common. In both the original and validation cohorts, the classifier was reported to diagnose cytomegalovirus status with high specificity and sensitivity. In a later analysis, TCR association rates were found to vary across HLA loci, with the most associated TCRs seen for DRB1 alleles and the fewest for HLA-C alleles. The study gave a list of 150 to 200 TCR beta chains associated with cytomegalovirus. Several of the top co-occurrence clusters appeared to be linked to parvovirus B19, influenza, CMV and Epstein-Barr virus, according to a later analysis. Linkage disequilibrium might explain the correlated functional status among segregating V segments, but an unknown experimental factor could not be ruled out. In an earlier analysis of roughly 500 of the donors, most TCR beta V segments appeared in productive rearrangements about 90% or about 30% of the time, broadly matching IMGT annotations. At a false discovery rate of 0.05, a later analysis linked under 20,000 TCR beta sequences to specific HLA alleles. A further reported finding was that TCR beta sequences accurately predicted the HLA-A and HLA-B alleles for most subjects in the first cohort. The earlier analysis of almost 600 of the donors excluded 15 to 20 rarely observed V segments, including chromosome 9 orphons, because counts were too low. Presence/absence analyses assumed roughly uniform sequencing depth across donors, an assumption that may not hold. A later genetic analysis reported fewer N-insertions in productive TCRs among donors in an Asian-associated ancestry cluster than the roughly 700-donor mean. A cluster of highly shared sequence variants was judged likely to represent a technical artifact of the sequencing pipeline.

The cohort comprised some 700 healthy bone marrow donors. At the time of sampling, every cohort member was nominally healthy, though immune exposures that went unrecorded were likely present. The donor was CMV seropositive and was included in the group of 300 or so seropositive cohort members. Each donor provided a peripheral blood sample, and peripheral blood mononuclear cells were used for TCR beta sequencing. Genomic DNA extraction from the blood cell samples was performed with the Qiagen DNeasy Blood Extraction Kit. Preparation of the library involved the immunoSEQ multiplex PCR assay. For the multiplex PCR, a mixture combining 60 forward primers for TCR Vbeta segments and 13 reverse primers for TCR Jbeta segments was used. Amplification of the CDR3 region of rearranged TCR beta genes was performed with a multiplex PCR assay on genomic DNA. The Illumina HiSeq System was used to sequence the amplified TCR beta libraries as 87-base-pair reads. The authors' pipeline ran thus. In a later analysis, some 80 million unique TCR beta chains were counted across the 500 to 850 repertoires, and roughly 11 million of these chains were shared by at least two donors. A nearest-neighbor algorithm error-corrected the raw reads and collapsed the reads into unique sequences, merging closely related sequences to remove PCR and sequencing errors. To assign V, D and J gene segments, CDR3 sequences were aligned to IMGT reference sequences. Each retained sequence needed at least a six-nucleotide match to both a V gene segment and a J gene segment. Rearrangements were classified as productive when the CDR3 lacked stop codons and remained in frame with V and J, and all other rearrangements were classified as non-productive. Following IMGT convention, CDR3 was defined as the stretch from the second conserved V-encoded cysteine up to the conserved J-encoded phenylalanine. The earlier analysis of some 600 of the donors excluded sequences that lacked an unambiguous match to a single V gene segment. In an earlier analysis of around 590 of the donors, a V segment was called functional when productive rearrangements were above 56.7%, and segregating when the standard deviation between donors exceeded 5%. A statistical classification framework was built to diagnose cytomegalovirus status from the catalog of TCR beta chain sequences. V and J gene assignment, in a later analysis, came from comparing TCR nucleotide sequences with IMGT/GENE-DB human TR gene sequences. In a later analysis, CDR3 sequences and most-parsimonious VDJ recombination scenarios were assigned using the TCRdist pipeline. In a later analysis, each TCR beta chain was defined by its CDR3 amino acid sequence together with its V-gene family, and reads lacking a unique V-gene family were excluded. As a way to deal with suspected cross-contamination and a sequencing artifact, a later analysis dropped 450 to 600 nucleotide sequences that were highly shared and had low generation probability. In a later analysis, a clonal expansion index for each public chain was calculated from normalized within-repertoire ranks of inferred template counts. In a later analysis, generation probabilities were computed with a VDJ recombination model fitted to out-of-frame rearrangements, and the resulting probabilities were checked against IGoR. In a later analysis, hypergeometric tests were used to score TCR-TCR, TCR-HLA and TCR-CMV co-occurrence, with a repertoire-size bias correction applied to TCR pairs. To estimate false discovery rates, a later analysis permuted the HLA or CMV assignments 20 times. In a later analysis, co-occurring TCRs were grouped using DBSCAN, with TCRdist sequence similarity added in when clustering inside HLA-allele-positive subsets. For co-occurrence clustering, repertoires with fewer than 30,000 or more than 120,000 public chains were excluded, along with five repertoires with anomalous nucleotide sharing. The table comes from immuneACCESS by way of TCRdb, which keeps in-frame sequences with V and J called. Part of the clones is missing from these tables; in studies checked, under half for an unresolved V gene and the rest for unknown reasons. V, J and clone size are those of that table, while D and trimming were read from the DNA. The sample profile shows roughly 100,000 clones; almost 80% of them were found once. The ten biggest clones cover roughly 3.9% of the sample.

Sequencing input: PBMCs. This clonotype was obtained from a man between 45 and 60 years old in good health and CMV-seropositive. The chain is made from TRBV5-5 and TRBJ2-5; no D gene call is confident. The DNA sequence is TGTGCCAGCAGCTTGTTAGCTGGACAAGAGACCCAGTACTTC. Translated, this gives CASSLLAGQETQYF.